These 28 T cell receptor beta chains were all obtained from the same sample, sequenced in a study of regulatory T cells in long-lasting Graves disease. Building the TCR beta libraries relied on iRepertoire HTBI primers, and CDR3 regions underwent Arm-PCR. From the multiplex PCR reads, TCRdb called clonotypes with MiXCR, one entry per CDR3 protein. The top ten clones hold about 10% of a sample with approximately 460,000 distinct CDR3 sequences, about 16% of them seen once. Documented time point: newly diagnosed GD, antithyroid drugs for less than 3 months. Making the TCR library involved RNA that had been extracted from PBMCs. This sample also appeared in a second study, on T cells in Graves' hyperthyroidism and ophthalmopathy.

This specimen consisted of peripheral blood mononuclear cells (PBMCs), obtained at new diagnosis, from a patient treated with antithyroid drugs. These receptors originate from a woman in her thirties with Graves disease.

This clonotype was recorded a few times. The chain joins TRBV27 to TRBJ1-5; D unresolved. The CDR3 contains 14 residues. Per germline, CDR1 MNHEY and CDR2 SMNVEV (reference sequence). Trimming pared 3 bases from V and 6 bases from J, leaving 12 bases between. In DNA form, the CDR3 reads TGTGCCAGCAGTTTTAGTGGCAAACTTCAGCCCCAGCATTTT. It is translated as CASSFSGKLQPQHF.

This clonotype has at least ten counts. The rearrangement joins TRBV6-2 or TRBV6-3 to TRBJ2-7, with D uncertain. CDR3 length: 14 amino acids. From germline, CDR1 is MNHEY and CDR2 SVGEGT. Trimming took off 2 bases at V and 8 bases at J, with 16 bases between the two ends. Written as DNA, the CDR3 is TGTGCCAGCAGTTACGGTTCTGGACGGAATAAGCAGTACTTC. Translating it yields CASSYGSGRNKQYF.

This clonotype appeared many times. The rearrangement links TRBV3-1 to TRBJ1-1; D ambiguous. CDR1 is LGHDT, CDR2 YNNKEL, per germline (reference sequence). This CDR3 has 14 amino acids. Trimming stripped 1 base from V and 1 base from J, with 7 bases between. The CDR3 loop reads CASSQGRSNTEAFF. CDR3 sequence (DNA): TGTGCCAGCAGCCAAGGACGGTCGAACACTGAAGCTTTCTTT. The whole variable domain, filled in from reference TRBV3-1 and TRBJ1-1, reads DTAVSQTPKYLVTQMGNDKSIKCEQNLGHDTMYWYKQDSKKFLKIMFSYNNKELIINETVPNRFSPKSPDKAHLNLHINSLELGDSAVYFCASSQGRSNTEAFFGQGTRLTVV.

V usage is TRBV5-6 and J usage is TRBJ2-3; TRBD2 aligns across 11 bases. Germline V gene sequence: CDR1 SGHDT, CDR2 YYEEEE. CDR3 length equals 16 residues. Trimming took 4 bases from V and 4 from J; bases not matched to a gene: 8. The chain's CDR3 is CASSVILAGDADTQYF. The DNA of the CDR3 is TGTGCCAGCAGCGTTATACTAGCGGGAGACGCAGATACGCAGTATTTT. Filled out from reference TRBV5-6 and TRBJ2-3, the complete variable domain reads DAGVTQSPTHLIKTRGQQVTLRCSPKSGHDTVSWYQQALGQGPQFIFQYYEEEERQRGNFPDRFSGHQFPNYSSELNVNALLLGDSALYLCASSVILAGDADTQYFGPGTRLTVL.

This clonotype was counted many times. The chain employs TRBV11-2 and TRBJ2-5; D remains unclear. Germline loops: CDR1 SGHAT, CDR2 FQNNGV. Trimming shortened V by 5 bases and J by 3 bases, and 13 bases separated the two germline ends. The CDR3 is 14 amino acids. CDR3 coding DNA: TGTGCCAGCAGCATCTCCGGGTCGAAAGAGACCCAGTACTTC. It is translated as CASSISGSKETQYF. The variable domain in full, with the rest retrieved from reference TRBV11-2 and TRBJ2-5, is EAGVAQSPRYKIIEKRQSVAFWCNPISGHATLYWYQQILGQGPKLLIQFQNNGVVDDSQLPKDRFSAERLKGVDSTLKIQPAKLEDSAVYLCASSISGSKETQYFGPGTRLLVL.

This clonotype was counted ten times or more. This chain connects TRBV11-2 to TRBJ2-1, with 7 bases matching TRBD2. CDR1 SGHAT and CDR2 FQNNGV come from the germline V gene. The CDR3 runs 16 residues. The trim removed 1 base at V and 7 bases at J, leaving 10 bases unmatched. The CDR3 sequence: CASSLVFGGRTNEQFF. CDR3 bases: TGTGCCAGCAGCTTAGTGTTTGGCGGGAGAACTAATGAGCAGTTCTTC.

The sample holds many counts of this clonotype. CDR3 nucleotides: TGTGCCAGCAGTTTAGATACAGGGGTCACTGAAGCTTTCTTT. Residues: CASSLDTGVTEAFF. The gene calls are TRBV28 and TRBJ1-1; 7 bases are shared with TRBD1. Germline CDR1 is MDHEN and CDR2 is SYDVKM. The CDR3 runs to 14 residues. J lost 4 bases, V lost 2 bases, and 4 bases had no gene match.

This clonotype was seen at least ten times. This chain connects TRBV10-3 to TRBJ2-5; D might be TRBD2 (6 bases). V lost 5 bases, J lost 5 bases, and 9 bases lay in between. CDR3 length: 12 residues. CDR1 and CDR2 from the germline V gene are ENHRY and SYGVKD. CDR3 DNA: TGTGCCATCAGTCCGGGAGTTGAGACCCAGTACTTC. Translated, it gives CAISPGVETQYF.

This clonotype was recorded at least ten times. This chain joins TRBV7-2 and TRBJ2-2, with 13 bases identical to TRBD2. The V gene end was trimmed by 3 bases and the J gene end by 7 bases; junction bases not matched to a gene: 11. CDR1 and CDR2 from the germline V gene are SGHTA and FQGNSA. CDR3 length: 18 amino acids. The CDR3 DNA follows: TGTGCCAGCAGCTTGTACCCACTAGCGGGAGGGCCAGGCGGGGAGCTGTTTTTT. Its protein product is CASSLYPLAGGPGGELFF.

The chain couples TRBV27 to TRBJ1-2; no firm D call. Trimming took 6 bases from V and 3 from J, leaving 14 bases between them. This CDR3 region has 14 residues. Germline CDR1 reads MNHEY; CDR2 reads SMNVEV (reference sequence). Written as DNA, the CDR3 is TGTGCCAGCAGAAGAACCTTCGGGGACTATGGCTACACCTTC. Protein product: CASRRTFGDYGYTF.

This clonotype has only a few counts. This chain joins TRBV3-1 and TRBJ2-3; 7 bases map to TRBD1. Germline-derived CDR1 and CDR2 are LGHDT and YNNKEL (reference sequence). This CDR3 spans 15 amino acids. Trimming cost V 2 bases and J 3 bases; bases outside gene matches: 5. CDR3 residues: CASSQRQGITDTQYF. CDR3 nucleotides: TGTGCCAGCAGCCAAAGACAGGGAATTACAGATACGCAGTATTTT.

Ten or more counts support this clonotype. This rearrangement joins TRBV12-3 or TRBV12-4 to TRBJ2-7; D is uncertain. The length of the CDR3 is 13 residues. The V and J ends lost 5 bases and 6 bases respectively, with 14 bases between them. CDR3 sequence reads: CASSPGLIGEQYF. CDR3 DNA sequence: TGTGCCAGCAGTCCTGGCCTGATTGGCGAGCAGTACTTC.

The table lists this clonotype with a few counts. One junction end does not reproduce the germline sequence, and a read error may be involved. This chain joins TRBV28 and TRBJ1-1, with D tentatively TRBD1 (5 bases). The CDR3 runs to 14 residues. CDR1 is MDHEN and CDR2 is SYDVKM in the germline V gene. This chain's CDR3 is CAGSITGTDFEAFF. The CDR3 DNA reads TGTGCCGGCAGTATCACTGGGACGGACTTTGAAGCTTTCTTT.

This clonotype was found many times. The V gene is TRBV7-4, the J gene TRBJ2-7; 9 nucleotides match TRBD1. The CDR3 has 17 amino acids. Germline CDR1 SGHVT, CDR2 SQSDAQ. Trimming took 3 bases from V and 3 from J; bases not matched to a gene: 12. CDR3 protein: CASSFFRDRVLRYEQYF. As DNA, the CDR3 is TGTGCCAGCAGCTTTTTTAGGGACAGGGTTCTCCGCTACGAGCAGTACTTC. Filled out from reference TRBV7-4 and TRBJ2-7, the complete variable domain reads GAGVSQSPRYKVAKRGRDVALRCDSISGHVTLYWYRQTLGQGSEVLTYSQSDAQRDKSGRPSGRFSAERPERSVSTLKIQRTEQGDSAVYLCASSFFRDRVLRYEQYFGPGTRLTVT.

A few counts support this clonotype. The J gene is TRBJ1-2, the V gene TRBV4-1; TRBD1 agrees at 8 bases. Trimming took 3 bases from V and 0 from J; bases not matched to a gene: 6. The V gene's germline CDR1 is MGHRA and CDR2 YSYEKL. The CDR3 contains 16 residues. The CDR3 nucleotides are TGCGCCAGCAGCCATTGGACAGGGCCCACTAACTATGGCTACACCTTC. Translation: CASSHWTGPTNYGYTF.

This clonotype has ten or more counts. The chain links TRBV6-5 to TRBJ2-5; D could derive from TRBD1 or TRBD2 (5 bases each). CDR1 and CDR2 (germline): MNHEY, SVGAGI. V gave up 2 bases and J gave up 4 bases, with 17 bases separating them. CDR3 length equals 16 residues. The CDR3 region has the DNA TGTGCCAGCAGTTACCCTCTGGGACCACTTCCAGAGACCCAGTACTTC. Translating gives CASSYPLGPLPETQYF.

This clonotype was seen many times. The V call is TRBV11-2, the J call TRBJ2-5; 7 nucleotides agree with TRBD2. The CDR3 covers 14 residues. Trimming took 5 bases from V and 4 from J; bases not matched to a gene: 7. Per germline, CDR1 SGHAT and CDR2 FQNNGV. The CDR3 nucleotides read TGTGCCAGCAGCCCCGGGACTACGGCAGAGACCCAGTACTTC. This sequence encodes CASSPGTTAETQYF.

With regard to this clonotype: One end of the junction does not line up with germline, which may come from a read error. J is TRBJ2-4 and V is TRBV6-2 or TRBV6-3, with D unresolved. CDR1 and CDR2 (germline): MNHEY, SVGEGT. The CDR3 is 14 amino acids. CDR3 protein: CASSYSTRISAAHF. The CDR3 nucleotides read TGTGCCAGCAGTTACTCGACAAGAATTTCTGCGGCCCACTTC.

J is TRBJ1-1 and V is TRBV6-2 or TRBV6-3; 8 bases match TRBD1. The V segment lost 5 bases and the J segment 1 base; nucleotides outside the gene matches: 6. This CDR3 contains 15 residues. The germline CDR1 and CDR2 sequences are MNHEY and SVGEGT. The CDR3 DNA is TGTGCCAGCAGTCAAACAGGGGGTAGGAACACTGAAGCTTTCTTT. It yields the protein CASSQTGGRNTEAFF.

This clonotype has at least ten counts. The V and J genes are TRBV5-1 and TRBJ1-1; D may be TRBD1 (5 bases). This CDR3 has 14 residues. Trimming shortened V by 2 bases and J by 0 bases, and 8 bases separated the two germline ends. Germline-derived CDR1 and CDR2 are SGHRS and YFSETQ. The CDR3 loop reads CASSLQDLNTEAFF. Written as DNA, the CDR3 is TGCGCCAGCAGCTTACAGGATTTGAACACTGAAGCTTTCTTT.

This clonotype was observed a handful of times. J is TRBJ1-1 and V is TRBV5-1; D is unclear. Germline CDR1 reads SGHRS; CDR2 reads YFSETQ. This CDR3 contains 14 residues. V was shortened by 0 bases and J by 4 bases, with 10 bases between the two germline ends. For the CDR3, the DNA is TGCGCCAGCAGCTTGGTGGACTTGGGCACTGAAGCTTTCTTT. Its translation is CASSLVDLGTEAFF.

The table lists this clonotype with a few counts. The chain is built from TRBV6-2 or TRBV6-3 and TRBJ1-5; possible D gene TRBD1, 5 bases. The germline V and J ends were trimmed by 2 bases and 7 bases, with 12 bases remaining between them. This CDR3 region has 14 residues. Germline CDR1 reads MNHEY; CDR2 reads SVGEGT. The CDR3 DNA follows: TGTGCCAGCAGTTACCGCAGGGTAGGGCAGCCCCAGCATTTT. Translation gives CASSYRRVGQPQHF.

In regard to this clonotype: A much larger clone lies a single base off, so this may be a read error. The V gene is TRBV28, the J gene TRBJ2-7; D gene uncertain. CDR1 is MDHEN and CDR2 is SYDVKM in the germline V gene. The CDR3 consists of 12 residues. DNA for the CDR3: TGTGGCAGCAGTTTAGGGTCACTGGAGCAGTACTTC. It yields the protein CGSSLGSLEQYF.

This clonotype was found many times. This chain links TRBV11-2 with TRBJ1-6; no reliable D call. CDR3 size: 15 residues. Trimming removed 6 bases at V and 14 bases at J, with 23 bases between. Germline V gene sequence: CDR1 SGHAT, CDR2 FQNNGV. The CDR3 nucleotides are TGTGCCAGCAGACCGAGAAGATTTGATTTTTCGGCCCTCCACTTT. Its translation is CASRPRRFDFSALHF. The full variable domain, in which reference TRBV11-2 and TRBJ1-6 provide the parts outside the CDR3, is EAGVAQSPRYKIIEKRQSVAFWCNPISGHATLYWYQQILGQGPKLLIQFQNNGVVDDSQLPKDRFSAERLKGVDSTLKIQPAKLEDSAVYLCASRPRRFDFSALHFGNGTRLTVT.

This clonotype was recorded a few times. CDR3 region: CASSQVPGGAATDTQYF. CDR3 in DNA: TGCGCCAGCAGCCAAGTCCCGGGAGGGGCTGCCACAGATACGCAGTATTTT. The chain employs TRBV4-1 and TRBJ2-3; 8 nucleotides line up with TRBD2. Per the germline V gene, CDR1 is MGHRA and CDR2 is YSYEKL. The length of the CDR3 is 17 residues. Trimming removed 1 base from V and 2 bases from J; junction bases left unmatched: 8.

This clonotype has just a few counts. This chain uses TRBV4-1 with TRBJ1-6; TRBD1 might be the D (5 bases). The CDR3 sequence is 13 residues long. Germline V gives CDR1 MGHRA, CDR2 YSYEKL. V lost 6 bases and J lost 7, with 10 bases in between. The CDR3 coding sequence is TGCGCCAGCAGAGGGACGGGAAATTCACCCCTCCACTTT. This encodes CASRGTGNSPLHF.

This clonotype was seen repeatedly, ten times or more. The chain links TRBV20-1 to TRBJ2-1; 10 bases agree with TRBD2. Germline CDR1 and CDR2: DFQATT and SNEGSKA (reference sequence). V was clipped by 5 bases and J by 9 bases; unmatched bases: 7. The CDR3 has 13 residues. DNA for the CDR3: TGCAGTGCTCGGCCGGGACTAGCGTTTGAGCAGTTCTTC. Protein: CSARPGLAFEQFF.

Remarks on this clonotype: Being one base from a much bigger clone, this may be a read error. V usage is TRBV6-2 or TRBV6-3 and J usage is TRBJ2-5; 8 bases map to TRBD2. CDR1 is MNHEY, CDR2 SVGEGT, per germline. The CDR3 length is 15 residues. The V gene end was trimmed by 5 bases and the J gene end by 4 bases; junction bases not matched to a gene: 9. CDR3 protein: CASSEAAGVTETQYF. In nucleotides, the CDR3 is TGTGCCAGCAGTGAAGCAGCGGGAGTAACAGAGACCCAGTACTTC.